This T cell receptor beta chain was captured in a study of T-cell memory formation after mild COVID-19. On the study more broadly: Most TCR clusters belonged to a single donor.

This clonotype was counted only a few times. Its antigen is unidentified. A single record per CDR3 protein comes from TCRdb applying MiXCR to the 5' RACE reads. The table has 58,000 or so distinct CDR3 sequences, 28% seen once. Germline-derived CDR1 and CDR2 are LNHDA and SQIVND (reference sequence). Trimming cost V 3 bases and J 2 bases, with 11 bases left between them. This CDR3 has 14 residues. Overall study findings and caveats: The CD4+ clones that contracted clustered mainly within CM and EM, and the CD8+ clones concentrated in EMRA. Day 15 to 85 contracting clones showed balanced CD4/CD8; later expanders leaned CD4+. The authors left the SARS-CoV-2 specificity of second-wave clones peaking on day 37 unconfirmed.

Sequenced sample: PBMCs or a T cell subset sorted from them (not recorded which). The TCR sequence derives from a man in his late teens or twenties who had mild COVID-19 (a few samples of this study predate the infection). Cell type and time point are not known. The V call is TRBV19, the J call TRBJ2-7; perhaps TRBD1 as D (5 bases). The CDR3 sequence: CASSIGHGAYEQYF. DNA of the CDR3: TGTGCCAGTAGTATTGGACACGGAGCCTACGAGCAGTACTTC.